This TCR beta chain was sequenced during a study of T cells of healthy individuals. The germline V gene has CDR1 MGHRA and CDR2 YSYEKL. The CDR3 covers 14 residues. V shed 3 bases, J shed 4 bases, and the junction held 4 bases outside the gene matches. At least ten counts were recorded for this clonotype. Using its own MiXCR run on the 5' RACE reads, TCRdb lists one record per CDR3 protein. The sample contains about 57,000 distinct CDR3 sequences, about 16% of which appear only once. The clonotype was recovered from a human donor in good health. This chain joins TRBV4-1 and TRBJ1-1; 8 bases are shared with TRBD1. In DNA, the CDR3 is TGCGCCAGCAGCCATTATGACAGGGGCACTGAAGCTTTCTTT. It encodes CASSHYDRGTEAFF.